These 2 T cell receptor beta chains came from one sample sequenced in a study of shared clonotypes between healthy human individuals. Profiled with immunoSEQ multiplex PCR; TCRdb holds only in-frame clones, not every one. The sample records some 1.5 million clones, roughly 96% being singletons. The sequencing input was naive CD4+ T cells sorted from blood. The sample's subset: CD45RA+ positively selected. The receptors were gathered from a man between 25 and 39 years old in good health.

The chain combines TRBV13 with TRBJ2-3; 8 bases are shared with TRBD1. Trimming removed 5 bases from V and 8 bases from J; junction bases left unmatched: 6. The CDR3 covers 13 residues. CDR1 is PRHDT and CDR2 is FYEKMQ in the germline V gene (reference sequence). CDR3 bases: TGTGCCAGCAGCCCAGGGGGCATGGGTACGCAGTATTTT. It specifies CASSPGGMGTQYF. Looking up the rest from reference TRBV13 and TRBJ2-3 gives the full variable domain: AAGVIQSPRHLIKEKRETATLKCYPIPRHDTVYWYQQGPGQDPQFLISFYEKMQSDKGSIPDRFSAQQFSDYHSELNMSSLELGDSALYFCASSPGGMGTQYFGPGTRLTVL.

The chain carries TRBV5-6 and TRBJ2-1; 7 bases agree with TRBD2. After removal of 1 base from V and 4 bases from J, the junction contained 5 bases not matched to a gene. CDR1 is SGHDT and CDR2 is YYEEEE in the germline V gene. The CDR3 runs to 15 residues. Here the CDR3 DNA reads TGTGCCAGCAGCTTGCCGGGACTACAATACAATGAGCAGTTCTTC. Translating gives CASSLPGLQYNEQFF.